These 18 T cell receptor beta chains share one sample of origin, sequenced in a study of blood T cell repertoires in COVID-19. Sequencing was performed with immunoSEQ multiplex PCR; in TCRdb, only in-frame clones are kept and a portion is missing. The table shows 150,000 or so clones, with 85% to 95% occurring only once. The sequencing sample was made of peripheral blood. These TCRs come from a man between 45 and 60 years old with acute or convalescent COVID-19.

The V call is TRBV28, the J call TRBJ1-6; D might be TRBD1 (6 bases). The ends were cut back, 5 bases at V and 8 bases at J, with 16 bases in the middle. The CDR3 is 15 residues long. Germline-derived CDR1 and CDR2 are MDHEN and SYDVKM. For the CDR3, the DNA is TGTGCCAGCAGTCCCGGGCAGGGGAGTTATTCACCCCTCCACTTT. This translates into CASSPGQGSYSPLHF.

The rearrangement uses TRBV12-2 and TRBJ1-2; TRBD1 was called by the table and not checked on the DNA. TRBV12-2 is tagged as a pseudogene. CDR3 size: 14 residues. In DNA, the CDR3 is TGTGCAAGTCGCGCTCGGGACAGTCTCTATGGCTACACCTTC. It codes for CASRARDSLYGYTF.

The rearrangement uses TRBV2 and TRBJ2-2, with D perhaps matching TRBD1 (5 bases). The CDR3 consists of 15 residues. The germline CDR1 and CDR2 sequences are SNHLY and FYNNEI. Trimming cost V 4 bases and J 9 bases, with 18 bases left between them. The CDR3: CASSGSGQGLRELFF. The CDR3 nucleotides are TGTGCCAGCAGTGGATCTGGGCAGGGATTAAGGGAGCTGTTTTTT.

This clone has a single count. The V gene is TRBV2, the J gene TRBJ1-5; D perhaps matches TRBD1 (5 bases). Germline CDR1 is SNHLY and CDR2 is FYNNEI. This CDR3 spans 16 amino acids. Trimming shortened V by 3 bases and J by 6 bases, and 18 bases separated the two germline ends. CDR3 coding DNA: TGTGCCAGCAGTGATCTGGGGCCGCTTACGGGTCAGCCCCAGCATTTT. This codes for CASSDLGPLTGQPQHF.

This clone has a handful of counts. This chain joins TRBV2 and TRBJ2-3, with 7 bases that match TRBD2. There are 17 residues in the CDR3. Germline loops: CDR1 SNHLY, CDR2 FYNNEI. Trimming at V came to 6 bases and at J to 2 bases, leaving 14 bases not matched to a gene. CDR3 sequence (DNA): TGTGCCAGCAGCGAGTCGCTGGGACTAAAGAACACAGATACGCAGTATTTT. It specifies CASSESLGLKNTDTQYF.

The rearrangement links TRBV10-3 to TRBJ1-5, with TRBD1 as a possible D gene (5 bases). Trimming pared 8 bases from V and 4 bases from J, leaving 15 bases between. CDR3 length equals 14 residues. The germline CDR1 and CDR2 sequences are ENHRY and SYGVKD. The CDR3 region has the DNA TGTGCCATCGGAGAAGGTAGGGGAAATCAGCCCCAGCATTTT. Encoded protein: CAIGEGRGNQPQHF.

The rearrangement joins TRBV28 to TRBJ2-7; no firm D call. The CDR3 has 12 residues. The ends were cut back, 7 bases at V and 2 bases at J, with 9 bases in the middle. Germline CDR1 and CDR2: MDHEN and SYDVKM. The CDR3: CASNSPTYEQYF. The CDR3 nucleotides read TGTGCCAGCAATTCACCTACCTACGAGCAGTACTTC.

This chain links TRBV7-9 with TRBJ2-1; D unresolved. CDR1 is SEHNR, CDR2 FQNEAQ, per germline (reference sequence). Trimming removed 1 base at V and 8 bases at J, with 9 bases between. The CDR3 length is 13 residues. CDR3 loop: CASSLEYRDEQFF. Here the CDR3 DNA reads TGTGCCAGCAGCTTAGAGTACCGCGATGAGCAGTTCTTC.

The CDR3 sequence is CASSSGDGTPNQPQHF. In DNA form, the CDR3 reads TGTGCCAGCAGCAGCGGGGACGGGACACCGAATCAGCCCCAGCATTTT. V and J are TRBV6-2 or TRBV6-3 and TRBJ1-5; maybe TRBD1 (6 bases). This CDR3 is built from 16 residues. Germline CDR1 MNHEY, CDR2 SVGEGT. Trimming pared 6 bases from V and 4 bases from J, leaving 19 bases between.

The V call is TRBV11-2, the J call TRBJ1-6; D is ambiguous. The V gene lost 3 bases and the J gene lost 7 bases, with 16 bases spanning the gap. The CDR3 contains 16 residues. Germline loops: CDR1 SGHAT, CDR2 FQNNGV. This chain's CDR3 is CASSLNIGGKNSPLHF. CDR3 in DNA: TGTGCCAGCAGCTTGAACATAGGAGGAAAAAATTCACCCCTCCACTTT.

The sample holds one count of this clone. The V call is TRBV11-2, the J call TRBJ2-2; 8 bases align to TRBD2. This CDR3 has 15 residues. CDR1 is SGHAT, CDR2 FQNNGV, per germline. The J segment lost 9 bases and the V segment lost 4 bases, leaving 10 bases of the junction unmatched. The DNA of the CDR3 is TGTGCCAGCAGCTCGGGGGGGGAAGCCACAAGGGAGCTGTTTTTT. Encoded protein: CASSSGGEATRELFF.

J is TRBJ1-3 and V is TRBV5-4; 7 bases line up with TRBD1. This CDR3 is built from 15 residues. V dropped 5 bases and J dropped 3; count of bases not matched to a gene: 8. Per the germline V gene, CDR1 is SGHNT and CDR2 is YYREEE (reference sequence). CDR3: CASSSRQGFGNTIYF. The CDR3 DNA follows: TGTGCCAGCAGTTCCCGACAGGGTTTTGGAAACACCATATATTTT.

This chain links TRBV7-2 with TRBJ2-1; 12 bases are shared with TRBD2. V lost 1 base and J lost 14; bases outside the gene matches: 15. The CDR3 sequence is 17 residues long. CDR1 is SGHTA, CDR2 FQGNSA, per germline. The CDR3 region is CASSLDGVPSGGDSEFF. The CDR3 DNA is TGTGCCAGCAGCTTAGATGGAGTGCCTAGCGGGGGGGACTCGGAGTTCTTC.

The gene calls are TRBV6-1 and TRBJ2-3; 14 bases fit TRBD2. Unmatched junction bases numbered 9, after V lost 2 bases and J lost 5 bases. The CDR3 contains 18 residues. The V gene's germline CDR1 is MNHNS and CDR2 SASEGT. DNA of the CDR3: TGTGCCAGCAGTGAAACCCTGACTAGCGGGGGGGCAAGAGATACGCAGTATTTT. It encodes CASSETLTSGGARDTQYF.

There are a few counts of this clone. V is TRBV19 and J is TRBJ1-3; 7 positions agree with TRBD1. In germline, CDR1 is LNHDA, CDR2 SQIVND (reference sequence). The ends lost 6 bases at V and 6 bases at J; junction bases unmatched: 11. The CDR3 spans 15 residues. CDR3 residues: CASRTPGQPPNTIYF. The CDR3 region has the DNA TGTGCCAGTAGAACACCGGGACAGCCACCAAACACCATATATTTT.

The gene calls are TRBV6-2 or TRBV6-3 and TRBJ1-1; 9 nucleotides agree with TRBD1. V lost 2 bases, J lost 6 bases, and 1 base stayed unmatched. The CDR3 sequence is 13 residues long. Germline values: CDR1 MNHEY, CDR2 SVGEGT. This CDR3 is CASSYRTGAEAFF. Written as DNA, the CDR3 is TGTGCCAGCAGTTACAGGACAGGGGCTGAAGCTTTCTTT.

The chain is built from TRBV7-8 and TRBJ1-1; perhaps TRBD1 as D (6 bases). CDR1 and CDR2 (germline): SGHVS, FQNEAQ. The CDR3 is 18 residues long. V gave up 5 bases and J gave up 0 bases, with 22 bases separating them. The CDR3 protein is CASSTPPGQPLMNTEAFF. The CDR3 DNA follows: TGTGCCAGCAGCACACCACCGGGACAACCTCTGATGAACACTGAAGCTTTCTTT.

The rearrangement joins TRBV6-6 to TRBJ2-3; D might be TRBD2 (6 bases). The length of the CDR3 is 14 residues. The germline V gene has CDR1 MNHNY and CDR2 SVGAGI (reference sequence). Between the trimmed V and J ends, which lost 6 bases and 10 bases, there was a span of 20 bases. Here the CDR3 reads CASSRKATGTSQYF. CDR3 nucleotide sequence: TGTGCCAGCAGCAGAAAAGCAACCGGGACTTCGCAGTATTTT.